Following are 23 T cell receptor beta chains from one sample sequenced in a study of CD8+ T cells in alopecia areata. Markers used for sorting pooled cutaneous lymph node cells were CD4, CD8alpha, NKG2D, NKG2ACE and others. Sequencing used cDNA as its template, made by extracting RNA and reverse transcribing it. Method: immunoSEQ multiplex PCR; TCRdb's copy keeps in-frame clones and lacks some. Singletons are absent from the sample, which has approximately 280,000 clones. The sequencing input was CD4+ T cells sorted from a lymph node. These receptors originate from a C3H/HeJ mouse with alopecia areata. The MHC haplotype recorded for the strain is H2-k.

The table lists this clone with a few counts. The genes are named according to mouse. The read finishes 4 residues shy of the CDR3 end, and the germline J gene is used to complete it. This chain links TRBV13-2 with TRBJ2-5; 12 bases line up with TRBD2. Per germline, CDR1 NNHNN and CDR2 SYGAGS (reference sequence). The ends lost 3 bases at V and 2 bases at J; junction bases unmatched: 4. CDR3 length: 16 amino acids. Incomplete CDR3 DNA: TGTGCCAGCGGTGGGGACTGGGGGGAGGGCCAAGAC. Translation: CASGGDWGEGQD. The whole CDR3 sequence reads CASGGDWGEGQDTQYF.

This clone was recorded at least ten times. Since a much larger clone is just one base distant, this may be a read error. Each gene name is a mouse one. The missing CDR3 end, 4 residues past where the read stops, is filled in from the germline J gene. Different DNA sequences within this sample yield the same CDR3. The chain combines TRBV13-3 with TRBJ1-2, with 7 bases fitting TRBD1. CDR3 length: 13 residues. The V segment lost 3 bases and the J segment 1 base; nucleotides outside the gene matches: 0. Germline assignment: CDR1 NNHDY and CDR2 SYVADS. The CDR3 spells CASSGQGNSDYTF. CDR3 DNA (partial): TGTGCCAGCAGTGGACAGGGAAACTCC.

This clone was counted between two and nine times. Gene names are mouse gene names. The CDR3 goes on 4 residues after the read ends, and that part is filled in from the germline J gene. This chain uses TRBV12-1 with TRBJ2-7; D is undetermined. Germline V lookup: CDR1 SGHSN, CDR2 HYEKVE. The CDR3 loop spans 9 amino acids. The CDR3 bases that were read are TGTGCCAGTCAATAT. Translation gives CASQY. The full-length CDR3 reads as CASQYEQYF. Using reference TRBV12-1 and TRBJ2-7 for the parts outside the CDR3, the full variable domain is DSGVVQSPRHIIKEKGGRSVLTCIPISGHSNVVWYQQTLGKELKFLIQHYEKVERDKGFLPSRFSVQQFDDYHSEMNMSALELEDSAMYFCASQYEQYFGPGTRLTVL.

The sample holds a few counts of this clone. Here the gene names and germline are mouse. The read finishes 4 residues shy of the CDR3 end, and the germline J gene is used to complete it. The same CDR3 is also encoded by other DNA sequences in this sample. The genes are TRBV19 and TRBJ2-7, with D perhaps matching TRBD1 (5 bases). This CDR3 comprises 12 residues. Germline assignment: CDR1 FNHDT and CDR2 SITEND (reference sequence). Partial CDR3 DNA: TGTGCCAGCAGCCTCGACAGATAT. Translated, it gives CASSLDRY. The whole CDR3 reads CASSLDRYEQYF.

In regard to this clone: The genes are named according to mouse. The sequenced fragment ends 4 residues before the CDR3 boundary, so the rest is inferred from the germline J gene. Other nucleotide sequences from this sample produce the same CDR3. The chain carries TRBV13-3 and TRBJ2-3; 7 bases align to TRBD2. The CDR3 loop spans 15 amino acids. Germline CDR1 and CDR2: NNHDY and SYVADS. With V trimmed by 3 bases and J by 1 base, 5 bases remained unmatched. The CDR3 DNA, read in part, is TGTGCCAGCAGTGCCCCGGGGGGGGGTGCAGAA. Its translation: CASSAPGGGAE. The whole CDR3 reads CASSAPGGGAETLYF.

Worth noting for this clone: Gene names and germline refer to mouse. Partial CDR3 DNA: TGTGCCAGCAGCTCCGACAGGGGGCCCGGCACA. It translates to CASSSDRGPGT. In full, the CDR3 is CASSSDRGPGTEVFF. The V gene is TRBV4, the J gene TRBJ1-1; 10 bases line up with TRBD1. The read finishes 4 residues shy of the CDR3 end, and the germline J gene is used to complete it. Germline CDR1 is LGHDT and CDR2 is YNNKQL (reference sequence). This CDR3 spans 15 amino acids. J lost 4 bases, V lost 4 bases, and 6 bases had no gene match.

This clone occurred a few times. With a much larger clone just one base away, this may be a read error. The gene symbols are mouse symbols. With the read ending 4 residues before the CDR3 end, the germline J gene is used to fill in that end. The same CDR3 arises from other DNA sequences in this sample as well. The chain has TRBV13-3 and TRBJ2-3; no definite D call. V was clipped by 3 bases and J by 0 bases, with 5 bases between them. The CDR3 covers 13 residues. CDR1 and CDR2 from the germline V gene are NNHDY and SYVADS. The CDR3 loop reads CASSANSAETLYF. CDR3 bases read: TGTGCCAGCAGTGCCAATAGTGCAGAA.

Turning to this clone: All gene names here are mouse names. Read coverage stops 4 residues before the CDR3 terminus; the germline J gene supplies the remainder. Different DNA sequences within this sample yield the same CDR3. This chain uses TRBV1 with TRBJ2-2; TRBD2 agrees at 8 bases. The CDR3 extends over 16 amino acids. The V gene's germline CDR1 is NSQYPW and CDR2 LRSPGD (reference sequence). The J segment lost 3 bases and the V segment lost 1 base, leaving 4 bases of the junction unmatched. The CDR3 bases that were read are TGCACCTGCAGTGCAGGGCTGGGGGGCGACACCGGG. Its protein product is CTCSAGLGGDTG. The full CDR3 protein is CTCSAGLGGDTGQLYF.

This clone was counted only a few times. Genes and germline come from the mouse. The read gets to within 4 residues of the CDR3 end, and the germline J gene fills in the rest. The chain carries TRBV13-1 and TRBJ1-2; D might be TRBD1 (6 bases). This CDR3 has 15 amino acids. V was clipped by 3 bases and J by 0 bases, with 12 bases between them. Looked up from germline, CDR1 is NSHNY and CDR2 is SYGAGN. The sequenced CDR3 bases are TGTGCCAGCAGTGGCCGGGACACTGCAAACTCC. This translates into CASSGRDTANS. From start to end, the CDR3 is CASSGRDTANSDYTF.

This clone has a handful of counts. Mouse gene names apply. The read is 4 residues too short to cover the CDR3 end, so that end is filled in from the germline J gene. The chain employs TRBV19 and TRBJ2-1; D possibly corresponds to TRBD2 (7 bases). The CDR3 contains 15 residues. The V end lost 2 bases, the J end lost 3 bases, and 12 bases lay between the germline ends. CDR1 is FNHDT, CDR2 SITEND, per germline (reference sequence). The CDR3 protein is CASSILGALYAEQFF. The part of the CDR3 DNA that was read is TGTGCCAGCAGTATCCTGGGGGCCCTCTATGCT.

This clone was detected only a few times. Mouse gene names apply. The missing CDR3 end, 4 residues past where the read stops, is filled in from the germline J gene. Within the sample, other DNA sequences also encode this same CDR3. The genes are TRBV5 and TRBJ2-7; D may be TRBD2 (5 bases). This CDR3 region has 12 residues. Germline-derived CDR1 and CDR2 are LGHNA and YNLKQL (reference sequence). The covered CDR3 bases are TGTGCCAGCAGCCATCTGGGTTAT. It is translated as CASSHLGY. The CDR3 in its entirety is CASSHLGYEQYF.

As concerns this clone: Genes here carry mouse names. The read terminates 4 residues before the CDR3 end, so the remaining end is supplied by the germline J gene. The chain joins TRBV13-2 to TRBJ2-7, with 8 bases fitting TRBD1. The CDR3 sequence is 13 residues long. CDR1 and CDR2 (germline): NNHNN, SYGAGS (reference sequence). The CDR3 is CASGDGDRYEQYF. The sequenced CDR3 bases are TGTGCCAGCGGTGATGGGGACAGGTAT.

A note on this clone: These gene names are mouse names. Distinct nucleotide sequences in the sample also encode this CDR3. This chain's CDR3 is CASSDRSSAETLYF. CDR3 bases read: TGTGCCAGCAGTGACAGGTCTAGTGCAGAA. The chain joins TRBV13-1 to TRBJ2-3; the D is unclear. The CDR3 end lies 4 residues beyond the end of the read and is filled in from the germline J gene. The CDR3 sequence is 14 residues long. Germline CDR1 reads NSHNY; CDR2 reads SYGAGN. The V gene lost 2 bases and the J gene lost 0 bases, with 7 bases spanning the gap.

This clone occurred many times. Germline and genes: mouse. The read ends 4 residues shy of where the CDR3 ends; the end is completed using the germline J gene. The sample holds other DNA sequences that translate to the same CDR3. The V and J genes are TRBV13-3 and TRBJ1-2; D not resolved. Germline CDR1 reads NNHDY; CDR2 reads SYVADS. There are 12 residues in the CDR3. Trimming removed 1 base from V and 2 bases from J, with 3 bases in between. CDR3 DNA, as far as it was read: TGTGCCAGCAGTGATCAGAACTCC. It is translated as CASSDQNS. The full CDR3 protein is CASSDQNSDYTF.

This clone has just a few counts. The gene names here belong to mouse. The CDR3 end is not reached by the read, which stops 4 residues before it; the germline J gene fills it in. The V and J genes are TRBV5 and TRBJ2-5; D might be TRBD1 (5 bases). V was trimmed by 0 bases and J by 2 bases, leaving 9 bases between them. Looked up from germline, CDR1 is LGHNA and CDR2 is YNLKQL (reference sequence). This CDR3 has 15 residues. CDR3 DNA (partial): TGTGCCAGCAGCCAAGACGTGACAGTCCAAGAC. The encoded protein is CASSQDVTVQD. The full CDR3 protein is CASSQDVTVQDTQYF.

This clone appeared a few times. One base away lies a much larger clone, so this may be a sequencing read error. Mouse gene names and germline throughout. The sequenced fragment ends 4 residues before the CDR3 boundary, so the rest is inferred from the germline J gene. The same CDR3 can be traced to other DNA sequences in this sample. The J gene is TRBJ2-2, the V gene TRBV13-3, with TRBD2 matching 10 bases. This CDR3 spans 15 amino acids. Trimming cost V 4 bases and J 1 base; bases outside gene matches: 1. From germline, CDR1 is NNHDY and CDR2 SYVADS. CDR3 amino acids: CASSRTGGNTGQLYF. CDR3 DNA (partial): TGTGCCAGCAGTCGGACTGGGGGAAACACCGGG.

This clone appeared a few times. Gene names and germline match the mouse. CDR3: CASSGRDRDNTGQLYF. Partial CDR3 DNA: TGTGCCAGCAGTGGTCGGGACAGGGACAACACCGGG. The chain recombines TRBV13-1 with TRBJ2-2, with 9 bases fitting TRBD1. The observed sequence ends 4 residues before the CDR3 terminus, with the missing tail filled in from the germline J gene. The germline V gene encodes CDR1 NSHNY and CDR2 SYGAGN. The CDR3 contains 16 residues. The V gene end was trimmed by 3 bases and the J gene end by 2 bases; junction bases not matched to a gene: 5.

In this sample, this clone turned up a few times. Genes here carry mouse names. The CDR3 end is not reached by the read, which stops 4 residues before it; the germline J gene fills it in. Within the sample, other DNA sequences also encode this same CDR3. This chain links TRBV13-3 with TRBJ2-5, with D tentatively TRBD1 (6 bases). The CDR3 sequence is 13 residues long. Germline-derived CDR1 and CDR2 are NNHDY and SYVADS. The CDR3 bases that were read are TGTGCCAGCAGTGCCGACAGGAAAGAC. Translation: CASSADRKD. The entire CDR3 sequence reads CASSADRKDTQYF.

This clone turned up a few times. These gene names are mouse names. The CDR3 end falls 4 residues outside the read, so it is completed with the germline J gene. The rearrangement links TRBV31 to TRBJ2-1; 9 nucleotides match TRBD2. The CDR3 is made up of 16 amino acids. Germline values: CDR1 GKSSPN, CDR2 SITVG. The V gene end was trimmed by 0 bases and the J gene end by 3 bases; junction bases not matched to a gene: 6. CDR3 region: CAWSLEGLGIYAEQFF. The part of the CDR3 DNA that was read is TGTGCCTGGAGTCTAGAAGGACTGGGGATCTATGCT.

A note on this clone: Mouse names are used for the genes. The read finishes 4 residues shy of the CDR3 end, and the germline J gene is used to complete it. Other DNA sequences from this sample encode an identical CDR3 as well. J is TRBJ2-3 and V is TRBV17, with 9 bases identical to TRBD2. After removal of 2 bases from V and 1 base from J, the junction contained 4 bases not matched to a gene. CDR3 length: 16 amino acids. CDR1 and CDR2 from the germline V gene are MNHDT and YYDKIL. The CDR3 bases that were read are TGTGCTAGCAGTAGATTTGGGGGGGCGCGTGCAGAA. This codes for CASSRFGGARAE. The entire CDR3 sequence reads CASSRFGGARAETLYF.

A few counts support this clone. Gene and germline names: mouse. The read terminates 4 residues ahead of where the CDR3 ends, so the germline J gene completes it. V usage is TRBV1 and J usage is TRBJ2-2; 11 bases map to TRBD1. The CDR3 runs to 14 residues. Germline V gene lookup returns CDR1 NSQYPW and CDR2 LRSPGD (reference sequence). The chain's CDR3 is CTCSEGQGDGQLYF. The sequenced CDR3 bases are TGCACCTGCAGTGAGGGACAGGGGGACGGG.

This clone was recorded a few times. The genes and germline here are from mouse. The part of the CDR3 DNA that was read is TGTGCCAGCAGTGATCAGGGTTTCCACACA. It translates to CASSDQGFHT. Given in full, the CDR3 is CASSDQGFHTEVFF. This chain joins TRBV13-1 and TRBJ1-1; perhaps TRBD1 as D (5 bases). The DNA ends 4 residues before the CDR3 does, and the rest of the CDR3 is filled in from the germline J gene. The CDR3 is made up of 14 amino acids. Germline V gene data show CDR1 as NSHNY and CDR2 as SYGAGN. Trimming stripped 1 base from V and 3 bases from J, with 10 bases between.

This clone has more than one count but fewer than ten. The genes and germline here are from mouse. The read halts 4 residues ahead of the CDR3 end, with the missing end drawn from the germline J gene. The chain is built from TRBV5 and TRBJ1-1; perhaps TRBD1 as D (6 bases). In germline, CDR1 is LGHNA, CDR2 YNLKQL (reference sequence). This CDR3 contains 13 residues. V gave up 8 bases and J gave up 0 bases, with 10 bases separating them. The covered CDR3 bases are TGTGCCAGCGCCGGGACAACAAACACA. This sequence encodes CASAGTTNT. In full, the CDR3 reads CASAGTTNTEVFF.